Following are 13 T cell receptor beta chains from one sample sequenced in a study of CD8 T cells in Susac syndrome. An input of roughly 0.45 to 1 ug of RNA was subjected to reverse transcription using random hexamers. TCRdb reprocessed the immunoSEQ multiplex PCR reads via MiXCR and lists one record per CDR3 protein. The data hold more than 150,000 distinct CDR3 sequences, with more than 90% observed a single time. The material sequenced was CD4+ T cells from PBMCs. These receptors all come from a human donor with Susac syndrome.

The chain combines TRBV7-2 with TRBJ2-2; 8 nucleotides match TRBD1. V was pared by 2 bases and J by 4 bases, with 3 bases of the junction left unmatched. The CDR3 loop spans 15 amino acids. Germline V gene lookup returns CDR1 SGHTA and CDR2 FQGNSA. The CDR3 here is CASSLTTGGTGELFF. The DNA for the CDR3 is TGTGCCAGCAGCTTAACCACAGGGGGCACCGGGGAGCTGTTTTTT.

This clonotype was seen a single time. The chain uses TRBV20-1 and TRBJ2-2, with a weak D call TRBD2 (6 bases). The V and J ends lost 3 bases and 6 bases respectively, with 14 bases between them. Germline CDR1 and CDR2: DFQATT and SNEGSKA (reference sequence). The length of the CDR3 is 14 residues. For the CDR3, the DNA is TGCAGTGCTAGTCGGCGGGGCTCGGCCGGGGAGCTGTTTTTT. This translates into CSASRRGSAGELFF.

The chain links TRBV10-3 to TRBJ1-5; D gene ambiguous. This CDR3 has 14 residues. The germline V gene encodes CDR1 ENHRY and CDR2 SYGVKD. The germline V and J ends were trimmed by 0 bases and 4 bases, with 7 bases remaining between them. The CDR3 DNA reads as TGTGCCATCAGTGAGTCGGGAGGAAATCAGCCCCAGCATTTT. Protein product: CAISESGGNQPQHF.

This clonotype was detected only once. V is TRBV9 and J is TRBJ2-2; D may be TRBD2 (5 bases). Germline loops: CDR1 SGDLS, CDR2 YYNGEE. Trimming took off 4 bases at V and 4 bases at J, with 20 bases between the two ends. The CDR3 is made up of 17 amino acids. The CDR3 region has the DNA TGTGCCAGCAGCCCGGGGATAGGGCTAGCAACCACCGGGGAGCTGTTTTTT. It is translated as CASSPGIGLATTGELFF.

The CDR3 region is CASSSPVETQYF. CDR3 nucleotide sequence: TGTGCCAGCAGCTCCCCGGTAGAGACCCAGTACTTC. The rearrangement joins TRBV7-2 to TRBJ2-5; D is ambiguous. The CDR3 sequence is 12 residues long. From germline, CDR1 is SGHTA and CDR2 FQGNSA. Trimming stripped 4 bases from V and 4 bases from J, with 7 bases between.

V gene TRBV5-1 combines with J gene TRBJ2-7; a possible D gene is TRBD1 (5 bases). Trimming took off 0 bases at V and 6 bases at J, with 19 bases between the two ends. The CDR3 spans 16 residues. Germline loops: CDR1 SGHRS, CDR2 YFSETQ. The CDR3 nucleotides read TGCGCCAGCAGCTTGGGTTCTAGTGGGGCCCTCGGCGAGCAGTACTTC. This sequence encodes CASSLGSSGALGEQYF.

This chain joins TRBV5-4 and TRBJ1-5, with TRBD1 matching 7 bases. Trimming removed 0 bases from V and 9 bases from J; junction bases left unmatched: 9. CDR3 size: 15 residues. Germline loops: CDR1 SGHNT, CDR2 YYREEE (reference sequence). CDR3 amino acids: CASSLGTGLQWPQHF. The CDR3 DNA reads as TGTGCCAGCAGCTTGGGGACAGGTCTCCAATGGCCCCAGCATTTT.

This chain joins TRBV11-2 and TRBJ1-3; possible D gene TRBD1, 5 bases. Germline CDR1 is SGHAT and CDR2 is FQNNGV. This CDR3 region has 16 residues. The germline V and J ends were trimmed by 2 bases and 0 bases, with 11 bases remaining between them. CDR3 sequence reads: CASSLYGGSSGNTIYF. The DNA of the CDR3 is TGTGCCAGCAGCTTATACGGGGGATCCTCTGGAAACACCATATATTTT.

The chain couples TRBV30 to TRBJ2-5; D gene unclear. The length of the CDR3 is 14 residues. Trimming took off 4 bases at V and 5 bases at J, with 17 bases between the two ends. Germline V gene sequence: CDR1 GTSNPN, CDR2 SVGIG (reference sequence). The CDR3: CAWTRLTGWETQYF. Written as DNA, the CDR3 is TGTGCCTGGACCCGCCTGACCGGCTGGGAGACCCAGTACTTC.

The rearrangement links TRBV15 to TRBJ2-2, with D perhaps assigned TRBD1 or TRBD2 (6 bases each). Germline-derived CDR1 and CDR2 are LNHNV and YYDKDF (reference sequence). V gave up 4 bases and J gave up 6 bases, with 18 bases separating them. The CDR3 is 16 amino acids. CDR3 residues: CATSTGGGRGPGELFF. The CDR3 nucleotides read TGTGCCACCAGCACCGGAGGGGGGCGGGGACCCGGGGAGCTGTTTTTT.

V and J are TRBV11-1 and TRBJ1-2; the D gene is possibly TRBD1 (5 bases). The germline V gene encodes CDR1 SGHAT and CDR2 FQDESV (reference sequence). The CDR3 contains 15 residues. With 3 bases removed from V and 3 bases from J, the gap between germline ends came to 14 bases. The CDR3 sequence is CASSFLGLGDYGYTF. In DNA, the CDR3 is TGTGCCAGCAGCTTTTTGGGACTCGGGGACTATGGCTACACCTTC. The whole variable domain, filled in from reference TRBV11-1 and TRBJ1-2, reads EAEVAQSPRYKITEKSQAVAFWCDPISGHATLYWYRQILGQGPELLVQFQDESVVDDSQLPKDRFSAERLKGVDSTLKIQPAELGDSAMYLCASSFLGLGDYGYTFGSGTRLTVV.

The V call is TRBV4-2, the J call TRBJ2-2; the D is unclear. With 0 bases removed from V and 4 bases from J, the gap between germline ends came to 15 bases. Germline V gives CDR1 LGHNA, CDR2 YNFKEQ. The CDR3 is made up of 17 amino acids. This CDR3 reads CASSQDVAPRVTGELFF. CDR3 DNA: TGTGCCAGCAGCCAAGATGTCGCCCCTCGAGTCACCGGGGAGCTGTTTTTT.

The V and J genes are TRBV5-1 and TRBJ2-3; D ambiguous. CDR1 is SGHRS, CDR2 YFSETQ, per germline. CDR3 length: 13 residues. Trimming took off 0 bases at V and 4 bases at J, with 6 bases between the two ends. This chain's CDR3 is CASSLGLADTQYF. The CDR3, as DNA: TGCGCCAGCAGCTTGGGTTTGGCAGATACGCAGTATTTT.